A selection of T cell receptor beta chains follows, all from one sample in a study of OX40 agonist ivuxolimab in advanced cancers. Assay: immunoSEQ multiplex PCR; the TCRdb copy retains only in-frame clones and omits some. Among about 59,000 clones listed, about 88% were seen once. Specimen: CD4+ or CD8+ T cells sorted from blood, collected in a trial of the OX40 agonist ivuxolimab. All receptors come from an adult with an advanced solid tumor such as melanoma, head and neck, liver or kidney cancer. Both conserved end residues are part of each CDR3. The order of the fields is J gene, clone size, V gene, D gene, CDR3 DNA, CDR3 protein. The D gene is left open where the match is weak. Expanded clones are given a class, and other clones once, few, many or no size at all.

TRBJ2-1,NA,TRBV5-1,TRBD2,TGCGCCAGCAGCCCGCGAGTGACTAGCGGACACAATGAGCAGTTCTTC,CASSPRVTSGHNEQFF
TRBJ2-2,NA,TRBV29-1,NA,TGCAGCGTTCGTGTCGGGGGGAACACCGGGGAGCTGTTTTTT,CSVRVGGNTGELFF
TRBJ1-1,NA,TRBV28,NA,TGTGCCAGCAGTCCGTACAGGGTCTCGGTTCCTGAAGCTTTCTTT,CASSPYRVSVPEAFF
TRBJ1-2,NA,TRBV15,NA,TGTGCCACCAGCAGAGCAGGGGCCAGCTATGGCTACACCTTC,CATSRAGASYGYTF
TRBJ2-5,NA,TRBV27,NA,TGTGCCAGCAGTCAACGGACTCAAGAGACCCAGTACTTC,CASSQRTQETQYF
TRBJ1-1,NA,TRBV28,TRBD1,TGTGCCAGCAGTTTGGAGGGGGCGCTTTGGACTGAAGCTTTCTTT,CASSLEGALWTEAFF
TRBJ1-2,NA,TRBV29-1,NA,TGCAGCGTTGGGTTGGGTCGACAGTTGGTTGGTTCGGACTATGGCTACACCTTC,CSVGLGRQLVGSDYGYTF
TRBJ2-7,NA,TRBV7-9,TRBD2,TGTGCCAGCAGCTCCGCCTGGACTAGCCCATACGAGCAGTACTTC,CASSSAWTSPYEQYF
TRBJ2-3,once,TRBV29-1,NA,TGCAGCGTTGAAAGACGTGGGGTCGCCTCAGATACGCAGTATTTT,CSVERRGVASDTQYF
TRBJ2-5,NA,TRBV19,NA,TGTGCCAGTAGTAGGTTGCAAGAGACCCAGTACTTC,CASSRLQETQYF
TRBJ2-4,NA,TRBV2,NA,TGTGCCAGCAGTGAAGGTGGATTAGCCAAAAACATTCAGTACTTC,CASSEGGLAKNIQYF
TRBJ2-3,NA,TRBV7-3,TRBD2,TGTGCCAGCAGCTCACTAGCGGGAGGGTCAGATACGCAGTATTTT,CASSSLAGGSDTQYF
TRBJ1-2,NA,TRBV19,NA,TGTGCCAGTAGTATAGGAGACAGGAACTATGGCTACACCTTC,CASSIGDRNYGYTF
TRBJ1-3,NA,TRBV18,NA,TGTGCCAGCTCCGAGGTTCGAACAGGGATGGGCAACACCATATATTTT,CASSEVRTGMGNTIYF
TRBJ2-1,NA,TRBV2,NA,TGTGCCAGCAGTGAAGAGGGTGCGGTTGGCAATGAGCAGTTCTTC,CASSEEGAVGNEQFF
TRBJ2-7,NA,TRBV7-2,NA,TGTGCCAGCAGCTTAGCGGGCCCGACACTTCCTTCCTACGAGCAGTACTTC,CASSLAGPTLPSYEQYF
TRBJ2-2,NA,TRBV9,TRBD2,TGTGCCAGCAGACTAGCGGAGAACACCGGGGAGCTGTTTTTT,CASRLAENTGELFF
TRBJ2-7,NA,TRBV5-1,TRBD1,TGCGCCAGCAGCAAGGACAGGGTCTACGAGCAGTACTTC,CASSKDRVYEQYF
TRBJ2-5,NA,TRBV7-2,TRBD2,TGTGCCAGCAGTTATTTGAGCGGGACGGGGACCCAGTACTTC,CASSYLSGTGTQYF
TRBJ2-7,NA,TRBV10-1,NA,TGCGCCAGCAGTGAGTCTACTTTTCTGCGGGAAAGCTCCTACGAGCAGTACTTC,CASSESTFLRESSYEQYF
TRBJ1-5,NA,TRBV19,NA,TGTGCCAGTAGTGCCGGGGATCAGCCCCAGCATTTT,CASSAGDQPQHF
TRBJ1-1,NA,TRBV14,NA,TGTGCCAGCAGCCAAGTGTGGCAGGCGAACACTGAAGCTTTCTTT,CASSQVWQANTEAFF
TRBJ2-7,NA,TRBV5-1,NA,TGCGCCAGCAGCCGTTCGGACCGAACCTACGAGCAGTACTTC,CASSRSDRTYEQYF
TRBJ2-3,NA,TRBV28,NA,TGTGCCAGCAGCGAAAGCACAGATACGCAGTATTTT,CASSESTDTQYF
TRBJ2-1,NA,TRBV19,NA,TGTGCCAGTAGTACAACAGTTCTCGATGAGCAGTTCTTC,CASSTTVLDEQFF
TRBJ2-4,NA,TRBV13,NA,TGTGCCAGCAGCTCCTCGGCCGGGGACATTCAGTACTTC,CASSSSAGDIQYF
TRBJ2-7,few,TRBV18,NA,TGTGCCAGCTCGATTACCGACTCCTACGAGCAGTACTTC,CASSITDSYEQYF
TRBJ2-4,NA,TRBV15,NA,TGTGCCACCAGCAGAGATCGTGGGGACCCAAACATTCAGTACTTC,CATSRDRGDPNIQYF
TRBJ2-7,NA,TRBV28,TRBD1,TGTGCCAGCAAACCGACAGGGGCTCACTACGAGCAGTACTTC,CASKPTGAHYEQYF
TRBJ2-7,NA,TRBV4-2,TRBD1,TGTGCCAGCAGCCAACAGGACAGGGTGGGACGCGAGCAGTACTTC,CASSQQDRVGREQYF
TRBJ1-1,NA,TRBV6-5,TRBD1,TGTGCCAGCAGATTCCCACAGGGGACTGAAGCTTTCTTT,CASRFPQGTEAFF
TRBJ2-5,NA,TRBV19,NA,TGTGCCAGTACCGGACACCACCAAGAGACCCAGTACTTC,CASTGHHQETQYF
TRBJ1-1,NA,TRBV29-1,NA,TGCAGCGGCGACAGGACTGAAGCTTTCTTT,CSGDRTEAFF
TRBJ2-2,NA,TRBV19,NA,TGTGCCAGTAGTTCCAGAGGGACCGGGGAGCTGTTTTTT,CASSSRGTGELFF
TRBJ1-2,NA,TRBV6-1,TRBD1,TGTGCCAGCAGTGCAAAGGGGGCTAATGGCTACACCTTC,CASSAKGANGYTF
TRBJ2-7,NA,TRBV5-6,NA,TGTGCCAGCAGCTTTCCTGACTACGAGCAGTACTTC,CASSFPDYEQYF
TRBJ2-2,NA,TRBV6-5,NA,TGTGCCAGCACTAACTCAGGGGGGCCTAGGGGCGGGGAGCTGTTTTTT,CASTNSGGPRGGELFF
TRBJ2-5,NA,TRBV5-1,TRBD2,TGCGCCAGCAGCTTGGGCTCTAGCGGGACTAGTAGGACCCAGTACTTC,CASSLGSSGTSRTQYF
TRBJ2-7,NA,TRBV30,NA,TGTGCCTGGAGCCCGGCGGGGAAAAGTCGCGAGCAGTACTTC,CAWSPAGKSREQYF
TRBJ2-2,NA,TRBV5-1,NA,TGCGCCAGCAGCTTTGTCGGGCAGACGAACACCGGGGAGCTGTTTTTT,CASSFVGQTNTGELFF
TRBJ2-2,NA,TRBV5-1,NA,TGCGCCAGCAGAATAACCTCGAACACCGGGGAGCTGTTTTTT,CASRITSNTGELFF
TRBJ1-5,NA,TRBV7-8,NA,TGTGCCAGCAGCCCCCCAGGGCCGACCAGCAATCAGCCCCAGCATTTT,CASSPPGPTSNQPQHF
TRBJ2-5,NA,TRBV19,TRBD2,TGTGCCAGTACCCAGGGACTAGCGGCAGGGGAGACCCAGTACTTC,CASTQGLAAGETQYF
TRBJ2-2,NA,TRBV19,NA,TGTGCCAGTAGTTGGGGAAGTACCGGGGAGCTGTTTTTT,CASSWGSTGELFF
TRBJ2-2,NA,TRBV5-6,NA,TGTGCCAGCAGCTTTGGGGGCACCGGGGAGCTGTTTTTT,CASSFGGTGELFF
TRBJ2-5,NA,TRBV5-4,NA,TGTGCCAGCAGCTTGGCGGGGTCCCACGAGACCCAGTACTTC,CASSLAGSHETQYF
TRBJ2-5,once,TRBV7-9,TRBD2,TGTGCCAGCAGCTTAGCGCAGGGACTAGCGAGGGGTGAGACCCAGTACTTC,CASSLAQGLARGETQYF
TRBJ2-3,NA,TRBV9,NA,TGTGCCAGCAGCGTCCTAGCAGATACGCAGTATTTT,CASSVLADTQYF